The text below deals with one TCR beta chain. Antigen: not known. A second PCR of about 7 to 11 cycles used a sample-barcoded 5' primer and a J-beta primer mix. Individual samples furnished no less than 2.5 million CDR3-containing paired-end reads apiece. From the 5' RACE reads, TCRdb called clonotypes with MiXCR, one entry per CDR3 protein. The table records about 570,000 distinct CDR3 sequences, 25% to 30% of them present only once. The data derive from a study of blood T cells in healthy people across ages. Overall study results and limits: CMV infection status of these donors was not known.

Each donor supplied about 9.6 milliliters of peripheral blood. Germline values: CDR1 SGHTA, CDR2 FQGNSA. CDR3 size: 16 residues. V dropped 4 bases and J dropped 2 bases, with 15 bases sitting between them. The chain joins TRBV7-2 to TRBJ1-5; maybe TRBD1 (5 bases). This sequence was found in a woman aged 70-85 years in good health. Sequenced input: blood. CDR3 sequence reads: CASSYTGTGGNQPQHF. CDR3 DNA: TGTGCCAGCAGCTACACCGGGACGGGGGGCAATCAGCCCCAGCATTTT.